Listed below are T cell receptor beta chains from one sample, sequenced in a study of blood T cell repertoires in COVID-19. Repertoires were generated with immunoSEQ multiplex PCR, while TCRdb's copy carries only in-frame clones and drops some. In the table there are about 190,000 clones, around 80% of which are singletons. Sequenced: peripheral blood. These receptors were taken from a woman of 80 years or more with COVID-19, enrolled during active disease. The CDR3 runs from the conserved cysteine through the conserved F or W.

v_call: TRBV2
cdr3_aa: CASNPGGQETQYF

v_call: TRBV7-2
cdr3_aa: CASREDRNYGYTF

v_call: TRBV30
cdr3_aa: CAWSVAETQYF

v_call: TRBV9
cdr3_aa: CASSQSLQFYGYTF

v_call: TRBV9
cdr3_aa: CASSGLQGASGYTF

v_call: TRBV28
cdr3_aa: CASIEGGPTDTQYF

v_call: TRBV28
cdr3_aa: CASSSAGGGNEKLFF

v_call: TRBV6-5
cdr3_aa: CASSSDATRDEQYF

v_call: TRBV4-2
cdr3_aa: CASSQEVAGIYEQYF

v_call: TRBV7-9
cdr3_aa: CASSLGGGNTEAFF

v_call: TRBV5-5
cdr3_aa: CASSLTGGTTEAFF

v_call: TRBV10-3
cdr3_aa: CAISGSAGDQPQHF

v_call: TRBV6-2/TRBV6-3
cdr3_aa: CASSYLGLEGETQYF

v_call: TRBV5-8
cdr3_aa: CASSSRVYGYTF

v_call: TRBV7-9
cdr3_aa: CASSLEYAGIGQPQHF

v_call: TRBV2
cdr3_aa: CASSEDRLAKNIQYF

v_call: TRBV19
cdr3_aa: CASSIAVSSYNEQFF

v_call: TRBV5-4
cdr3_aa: CASSAGGGYQETQYF

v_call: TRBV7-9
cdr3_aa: CASSLATGEGLTQYF

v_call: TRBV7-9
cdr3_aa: CASSPPSHYGYTF

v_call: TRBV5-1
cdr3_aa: CASSLTGSHSNSPLHF

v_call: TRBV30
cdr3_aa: CAWRLMVDRALPSGNTEAFF

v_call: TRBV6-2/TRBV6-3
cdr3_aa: CASSFGPDTNTEAFF